Shown below are 14 T cell receptor beta chains from a single sample sequenced in a study of T cell responses to AZD1222 COVID-19 vaccine. Assay: immunoSEQ multiplex PCR; the TCRdb copy retains only in-frame clones and omits some. The data show more than 110,000 clones, with 70% to 90% seen just once and approximately 4.5% held by the top ten. This sample comprised peripheral blood, obtained on day 0 of AZD1222 vaccination. The receptor set was obtained from an adult in good health.

The V gene is TRBV10-2, the J gene TRBJ1-2; maybe TRBD1 (5 bases). The V end lost 3 bases, the J end lost 0 bases, and 8 bases lay between the germline ends. CDR1 WSHSY and CDR2 SAAADI come from the germline V gene. The CDR3 sequence is 14 residues long. The DNA for the CDR3 is TGCGCCAGCAGTGAAACAGGAGCTAACTATGGCTACACCTTC. Translating gives CASSETGANYGYTF.

This clone was picked up a small number of times. This sequence joins TRBV10-1 and TRBJ2-1; TRBD1 matches at 7 bases. The CDR3 is made up of 12 amino acids. J was trimmed by 5 bases and V by 9 bases; bases with no gene match: 4. CDR1 and CDR2 from the germline V gene are WNHNN and SYGVQD (reference sequence). CDR3 nucleotides: TGCGCCAGGGTCGACAGGGACAATGAGCAGTTCTTC. It yields the protein CARVDRDNEQFF.

The V gene is TRBV7-9, the J gene TRBJ2-7; 8 bases fit TRBD2. CDR1 is SEHNR, CDR2 FQNEAQ, per germline (reference sequence). Germline trimming cut 3 bases from V and 1 base from J; bases unmatched to any gene: 11. The CDR3 consists of 17 residues. Here the CDR3 reads CASSLTGSGSGSYEQYF. As DNA, the CDR3 is TGTGCCAGCAGCTTGACTGGGAGCGGGAGTGGATCCTACGAGCAGTACTTC.

The chain carries TRBV11-2 and TRBJ2-7, with a weak D call TRBD2 (6 bases). The germline V gene encodes CDR1 SGHAT and CDR2 FQNNGV. V lost 1 base and J 3 bases, leaving 16 bases between the germline ends. There are 16 residues in the CDR3. The CDR3 protein is CASSLGTTDLGYEQYF. Written as DNA, the CDR3 is TGTGCCAGCAGCTTAGGGACTACGGACTTGGGCTACGAGCAGTACTTC.

The chain links TRBV5-1 to TRBJ2-3, with TRBD2 as a possible D gene (6 bases). Looked up from germline, CDR1 is SGHRS and CDR2 is YFSETQ. There are 16 residues in the CDR3. Trimming stripped 0 bases from V and 0 bases from J, with 11 bases between. The chain's CDR3 is CASSLALGGSTDTQYF. CDR3 nucleotides: TGCGCCAGCAGCTTGGCTCTCGGAGGGAGCACAGATACGCAGTATTTT.

The chain has TRBV6-5 and TRBJ2-7, with D maybe TRBD2 (6 bases). Trimming shortened V by 4 bases and J by 7 bases, and 8 bases separated the two germline ends. Germline CDR1 and CDR2: MNHEY and SVGAGI. The CDR3 spans 11 residues. The CDR3 DNA sequence: TGTGCCAGCAGTTCCGGGACTGAGCAGTACTTC. Its protein product is CASSSGTEQYF.

The chain has TRBV5-1 and TRBJ1-2, with unresolved D. In germline, CDR1 is SGHRS, CDR2 YFSETQ. The CDR3 has 15 amino acids. Trimming took off 0 bases at V and 1 base at J, with 10 bases between the two ends. CDR3 sequence: CASSLGWADNYGYTF. The CDR3 nucleotides are TGCGCCAGCAGCTTGGGTTGGGCAGATAACTATGGCTACACCTTC.

V is TRBV2 and J is TRBJ1-2, with D unclear. Trimming removed 8 bases from V and 8 bases from J, with 18 bases in between. Germline values: CDR1 SNHLY, CDR2 FYNNEI. The CDR3 consists of 13 residues. In DNA, the CDR3 is TGTGCCAGCGGTAGAAGGACCGGAGAAGGCTACACCTTC. Its translation: CASGRRTGEGYTF.

This chain joins TRBV19 and TRBJ1-6; TRBD1 might be the D (6 bases). From germline, CDR1 is LNHDA and CDR2 SQIVND (reference sequence). The CDR3 is 15 amino acids. Trimming took 3 bases from V and 5 from J, leaving 11 bases between them. CDR3 amino acids: CASSIDRRHNSPLHF. CDR3 sequence (DNA): TGTGCCAGTAGTATCGACAGGAGACATAATTCACCCCTCCACTTT.

The V and J genes are TRBV3-1 (or the pseudogene TRBV3-2) and TRBJ1-1, with 8 bases aligning to TRBD1. The CDR3 is 13 residues long. V gave up 2 bases and J gave up 9 bases; unmatched junction bases: 5. Per germline, CDR1 LGHDT and CDR2 YNNKEL (reference sequence). Here the CDR3 reads CASSQKGDRQAFF. The CDR3, as DNA: TGTGCCAGCAGCCAAAAAGGGGACAGGCAAGCTTTCTTT.

This chain connects TRBV27 to TRBJ1-5; D unresolved. This CDR3 is built from 14 residues. CDR1 is MNHEY, CDR2 SMNVEV, per germline (reference sequence). With 4 bases removed from V and 6 bases from J, the gap between germline ends came to 13 bases. The chain's CDR3 is CASSSLGLGQPQHF. CDR3 DNA: TGTGCCAGCAGTTCCCTAGGGCTTGGTCAGCCCCAGCATTTT.

This chain links TRBV19 with TRBJ2-1; D may be TRBD1 (5 bases). V was trimmed by 1 base and J by 4 bases, leaving 11 bases between them. The CDR3 is 15 amino acids. Per the germline V gene, CDR1 is LNHDA and CDR2 is SQIVND (reference sequence). CDR3 coding DNA: TGTGCCAGTAGTATAGCCTGGGGCCTGTACAATGAGCAGTTCTTC. Protein: CASSIAWGLYNEQFF.

This chain links TRBV28 with TRBJ2-7, with D hard to call. This CDR3 is 15 amino acids long. V was cut by 6 bases and J by 3 bases, with 18 bases left in between. The germline V gene has CDR1 MDHEN and CDR2 SYDVKM. The CDR3 nucleotides read TGTGCCAGCAGGCCCCCCCAGACTTTCATCTACGAGCAGTACTTC. Its translation: CASRPPQTFIYEQYF.

The rearrangement uses TRBV5-8 and TRBJ2-5; D uncertain. The germline gives CDR1 SGHTS, CDR2 YDEGEE. The CDR3 has 15 amino acids. V was cut by 2 bases and J by 1 base, with 12 bases left in between. The CDR3, as DNA: TGTGCCAGCAGCTTATTGTCCAGGACCCAAGAGACCCAGTACTTC. Translating gives CASSLLSRTQETQYF. Filled out from reference TRBV5-8 and TRBJ2-5, the complete variable domain reads EAGVTQSPTHLIKTRGQQATLRCSPISGHTSVYWYQQALGLGLQFLLWYDEGEERNRGNFPPRFSGRQFPNYSSELNVNALELEDSALYLCASSLLSRTQETQYFGPGTRLLVL.